This T cell receptor beta chain was captured by sequencing in a study of chemoradiotherapy in HPV16-positive cancers. At the level of the study: Candidate HPV-specific T-cell clones and common TCR motifs came from functional assays in a couple of HPV16-positive patients. General study results and limits: Non-HPV-specific T cells did not expand in tumors during treatment, whereas candidate HPV-specific clones and E7-related motifs did.

TCRdb keeps only in-frame clones here, not all; method: immunoSEQ multiplex PCR. The table has some 920 clones, around 88% seen once; the top ten hold about 8%. V was trimmed by 4 bases and J by 0 bases, leaving 4 bases between them. CDR3 size: 13 residues. In germline, CDR1 is MNHNY, CDR2 SVGAGI (reference sequence). Regarding this clone: Its antigen is not identified.

This chain joins TRBV6-6 and TRBJ1-5; no clear D gene. This receptor was obtained from a human donor with HPV-associated anogenital cancer. The source material was tumor tissue, sampled from a patient who underwent chemoradiotherapy. CDR3 sequence: CASSSDSNQPQHF. The CDR3 nucleotides are TGTGCCAGCAGTTCGGATAGCAATCAGCCCCAGCATTTT.